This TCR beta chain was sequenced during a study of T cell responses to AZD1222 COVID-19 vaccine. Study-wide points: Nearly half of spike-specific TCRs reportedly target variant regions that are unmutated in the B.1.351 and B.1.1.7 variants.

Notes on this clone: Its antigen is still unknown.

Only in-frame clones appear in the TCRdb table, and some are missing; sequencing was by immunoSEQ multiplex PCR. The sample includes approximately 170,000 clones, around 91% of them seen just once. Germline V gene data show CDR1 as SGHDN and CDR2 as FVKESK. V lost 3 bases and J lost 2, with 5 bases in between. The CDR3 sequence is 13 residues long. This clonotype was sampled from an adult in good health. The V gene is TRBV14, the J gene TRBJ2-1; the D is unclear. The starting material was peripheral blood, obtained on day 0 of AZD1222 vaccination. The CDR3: CASSQQAYNEQFF. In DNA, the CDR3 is TGTGCCAGCAGCCAGCAGGCCTACAATGAGCAGTTCTTC.